Listed below are T cell receptor beta chains from one sample, sequenced in a study of shared clonotypes between healthy human individuals. Measured with immunoSEQ multiplex PCR; TCRdb has only the in-frame clones, and not every one. The repertoire holds some 2,000,000 clones, with about 95% as singletons. Sequenced material: naive CD8+ T cells sorted from blood. The receptors originated from a young man in good health. Both conserved end residues are part of each CDR3. A D gene is named only where the DNA matches it firmly. Clone size is given for some rows only: seen once, a few or many times, or a class if the clone is expanded.

TRBJ2-2 | TRBV5-6 | 13 | . | . | CATSRWNTGELFF | TGTGCCACCTCAAGGTGGAACACCGGGGAGCTGTTTTTT
TRBJ1-4 | TRBV7-2 | 15 | . | . | CASSLVLGVNEKLFF | TGTGCCAGCAGCTTAGTGTTGGGGGTGAATGAAAAACTGTTTTTT
TRBJ1-2 | TRBV5-8 | 13 | TRBD1 | . | CASSWGQGDGYTF | TGTGCCAGCAGCTGGGGACAGGGGGACGGCTACACCTTC
TRBJ2-7 | TRBV6-1 | 13 | . | . | CASSGGTGYEQYF | TGTGCCAGCAGTGGAGGGACGGGCTACGAGCAGTACTTC
TRBJ2-7 | TRBV2 | 15 | TRBD1 | . | CASSRQGVGSYEQYF | TGTGCCAGCAGTCGACAGGGAGTGGGGTCCTACGAGCAGTACTTC
TRBJ2-7 | TRBV7-9 | 13 | . | . | CASSLGSGYEQYF | TGTGCCAGCAGCTTAGGGAGCGGCTACGAGCAGTACTTC
TRBJ2-2 | TRBV27 | 15 | . | . | CASSLIPPGFGELFF | TGTGCCAGCAGCCTCATCCCCCCAGGGTTCGGGGAGCTGTTTTTT
TRBJ2-2 | TRBV29-1 | 16 | TRBD2 | . | CSVSASGNKRPGELFF | TGCAGCGTTTCGGCTAGCGGTAATAAGAGGCCCGGGGAGCTGTTTTTT
TRBJ2-1 | TRBV9 | 16 | TRBD1 | . | CASSDDTGAAGNEQFF | TGTGCCAGCAGCGATGATACAGGGGCGGCAGGCAATGAGCAGTTCTTC
TRBJ2-7 | TRBV7-2 | 15 | TRBD1 | . | CASSPGTGGYYEQYF | TGTGCCAGCAGCCCCGGGACAGGGGGCTACTACGAGCAGTACTTC
TRBJ2-6 | TRBV4-1 | 15 | . | once | CASSQDGGTPSSLTF | TGCGCCAGCAGCCAAGATGGAGGGACACCTTCTAGCCTGACTTTC
TRBJ1-5 | TRBV5-6 | 17 | . | . | CASPGARGRKGNQPQHF | TGTGCCAGCCCAGGTGCCAGGGGTAGGAAGGGTAATCAGCCCCAGCATTTT
TRBJ1-4 | TRBV30 | 13 | . | once | CASGGDTDEKLFF | TGTGCCTCGGGGGGGGACACTGATGAAAAACTGTTTTTT
TRBJ2-3 | TRBV9 | 15 | TRBD2 | . | CASSVASGGIDTQYF | TGTGCCAGCAGCGTAGCCTCGGGAGGGATAGATACGCAGTATTTT
TRBJ2-1 | TRBV4-1 | 15 | . | . | CASRQQVSTFNEQFF | TGCGCCAGCAGACAACAGGTTTCAACTTTCAATGAGCAGTTCTTC
TRBJ2-7 | TRBV7-6 | 14 | . | . | CASSLALMAYEQYF | TGTGCCAGCAGCTTAGCGCTAATGGCCTACGAGCAGTACTTC
TRBJ2-1 | TRBV27 | 14 | . | . | CASGVAGNKNEQFF | TGTGCCTCCGGGGTGGCGGGGAACAAAAATGAGCAGTTCTTC
TRBJ1-6 | TRBV6-5 | 15 | . | . | CASSYFPGDGSPLHF | TGTGCCAGCAGTTACTTTCCAGGGGACGGATCACCCCTCCACTTT
TRBJ1-1 | TRBV27 | 11 | . | . | CASTLGGEAFF | TGTGCCAGCACCCTTGGAGGTGAAGCTTTCTTT
TRBJ2-7 | TRBV7-8 | 14 | . | . | CASSAGASRHEQYF | TGTGCCAGCAGCGCAGGGGCTAGCCGCCACGAGCAGTACTTC
TRBJ1-1 | TRBV4-1 | 15 | . | . | CASSQDAQVYTEAFF | TGCGCCAGCAGCCAAGATGCCCAGGTGTACACTGAAGCTTTCTTT
TRBJ1-2 | TRBV5-1 | 17 | TRBD1 | . | CASSLGPSTGGVQGYTF | TGCGCCAGCAGCTTGGGGCCCTCGACAGGGGGGGTGCAGGGCTACACCTTC